The clone carrying this TCR beta chain appeared once. Its antigen remains unknown. Documented treatment: about 20 received Ad26.COV2.S at low or high dose, single or two shots; about 5 received placebo; per-sample allocation not given. Specimen acquisition occurred on day 63 following the initial vaccine or placebo injection. Donation was by an adult aged 18-55 years who was in Boston. The sample comes from a study of Ad26.COV2.S vaccination and SARS-CoV-2 variants. Sequencing was performed with immunoSEQ multiplex PCR; in TCRdb, only in-frame clones are kept and a portion is missing. The sample lists some 350,000 clones, roughly 85% occurring once. Study-wide results and caveats: Non-spike TCR breadth showed similarity between vaccine and placebo recipients.

CDR1 is MNHNS and CDR2 is SASEGT in the germline V gene. The CDR3 has 18 residues. J was trimmed by 4 bases and V by 4 bases; bases with no gene match: 10. The TCR was taken from a person aged 18 to 65 who received the Ad26.COV2.S COVID-19 vaccine or a placebo. Sequenced here: peripheral blood, sampled in a trial of Ad26.COV2.S vaccine versus placebo. This chain joins TRBV6-1 and TRBJ2-7; 16 bases match TRBD2. CDR3 region: CASSVSGTSGRAGYEQYF. In nucleotides, the CDR3 is TGTGCCAGCAGTGTGTCCGGGACTAGCGGGAGGGCCGGTTACGAGCAGTACTTC.